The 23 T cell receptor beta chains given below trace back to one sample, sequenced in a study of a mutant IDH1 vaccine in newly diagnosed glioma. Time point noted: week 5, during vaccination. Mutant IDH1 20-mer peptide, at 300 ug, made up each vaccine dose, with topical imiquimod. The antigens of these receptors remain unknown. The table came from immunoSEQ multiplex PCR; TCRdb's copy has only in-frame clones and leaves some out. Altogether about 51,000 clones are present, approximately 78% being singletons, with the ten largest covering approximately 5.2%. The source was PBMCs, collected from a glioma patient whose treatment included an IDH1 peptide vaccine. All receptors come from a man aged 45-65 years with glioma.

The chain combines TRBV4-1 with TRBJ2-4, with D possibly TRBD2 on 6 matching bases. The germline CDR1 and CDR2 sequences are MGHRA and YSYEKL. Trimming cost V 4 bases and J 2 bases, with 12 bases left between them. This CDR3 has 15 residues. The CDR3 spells CASSPLGGTKNIQYF. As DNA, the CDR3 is TGCGCCAGCAGCCCTTTGGGGGGAACCAAAAACATTCAGTACTTC.

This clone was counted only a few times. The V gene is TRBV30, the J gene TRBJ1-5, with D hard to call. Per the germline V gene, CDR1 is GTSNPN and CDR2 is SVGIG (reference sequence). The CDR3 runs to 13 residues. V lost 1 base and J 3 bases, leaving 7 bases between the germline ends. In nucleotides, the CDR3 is TGTGCCTGGAGTGGAGGGATCAATCAGCCCCAGCATTTT. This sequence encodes CAWSGGINQPQHF.

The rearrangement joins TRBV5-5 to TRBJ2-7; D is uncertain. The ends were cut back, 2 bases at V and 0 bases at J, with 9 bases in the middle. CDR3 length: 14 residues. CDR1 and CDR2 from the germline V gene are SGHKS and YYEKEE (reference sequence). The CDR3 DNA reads TGTGCCAGCAGCTTAGGCCGGTTCTCCTACGAGCAGTACTTC. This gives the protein CASSLGRFSYEQYF.

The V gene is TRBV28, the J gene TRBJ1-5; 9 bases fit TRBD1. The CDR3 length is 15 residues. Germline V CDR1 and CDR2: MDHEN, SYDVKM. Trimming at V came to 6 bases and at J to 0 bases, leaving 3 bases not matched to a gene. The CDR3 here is CASSPGQGSNQPQHF. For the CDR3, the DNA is TGTGCCAGCAGCCCGGGACAGGGTAGCAATCAGCCCCAGCATTTT.

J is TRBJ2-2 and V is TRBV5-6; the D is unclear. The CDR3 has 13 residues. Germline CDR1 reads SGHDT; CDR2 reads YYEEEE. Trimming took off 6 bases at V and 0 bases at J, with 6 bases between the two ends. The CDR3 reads CASTLTNTGELFF. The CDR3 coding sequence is TGTGCCAGCACCTTAACGAACACCGGGGAGCTGTTTTTT.

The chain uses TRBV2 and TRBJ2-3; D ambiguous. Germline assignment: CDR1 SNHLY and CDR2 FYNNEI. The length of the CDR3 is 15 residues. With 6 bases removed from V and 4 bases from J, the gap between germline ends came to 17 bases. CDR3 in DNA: TGTGCCAGCAGCGGAGACGGGCTCGTTGCAGATACGCAGTATTTT. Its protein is CASSGDGLVADTQYF.

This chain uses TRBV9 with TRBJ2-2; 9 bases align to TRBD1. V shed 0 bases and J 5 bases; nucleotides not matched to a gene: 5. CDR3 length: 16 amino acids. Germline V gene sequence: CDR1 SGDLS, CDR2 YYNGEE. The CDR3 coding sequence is TGTGCCAGCAGCGTAGGTGGGGACAGGGTTACCGGGGAGCTGTTTTTT. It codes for CASSVGGDRVTGELFF.

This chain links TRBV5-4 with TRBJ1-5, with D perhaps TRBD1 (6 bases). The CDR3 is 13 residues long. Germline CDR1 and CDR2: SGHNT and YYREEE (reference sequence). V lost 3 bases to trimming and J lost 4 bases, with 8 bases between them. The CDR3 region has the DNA TGTGCCAGCAGCTGGGGGCAGAATCAGCCCCAGCATTTT. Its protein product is CASSWGQNQPQHF.

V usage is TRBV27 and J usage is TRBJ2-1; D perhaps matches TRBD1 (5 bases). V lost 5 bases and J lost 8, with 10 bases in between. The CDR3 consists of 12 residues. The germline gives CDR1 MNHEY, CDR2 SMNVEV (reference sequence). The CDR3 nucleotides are TGTGCCAGCAGTAGCTTAGGGGATGAGCAGTTCTTC. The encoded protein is CASSSLGDEQFF.

The CDR3 bases are TGCGCCAGCAGTGTTAGGGCGGATAACGAGCAGTACTTC. It is translated as CASSVRADNEQYF. This rearrangement joins TRBV10-2 to TRBJ2-7; no clear D gene. Germline CDR1 and CDR2: WSHSY and SAAADI. This CDR3 spans 13 amino acids. Trimming removed 4 bases at V and 5 bases at J, with 12 bases between.

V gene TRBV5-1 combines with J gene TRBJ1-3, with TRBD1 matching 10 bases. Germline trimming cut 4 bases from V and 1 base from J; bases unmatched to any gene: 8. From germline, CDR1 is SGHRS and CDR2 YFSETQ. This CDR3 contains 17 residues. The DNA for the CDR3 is TGCGCCAGCAGCCCTTGGACAGGGGGAGGTTCTGGAAACACCATATATTTT. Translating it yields CASSPWTGGGSGNTIYF.

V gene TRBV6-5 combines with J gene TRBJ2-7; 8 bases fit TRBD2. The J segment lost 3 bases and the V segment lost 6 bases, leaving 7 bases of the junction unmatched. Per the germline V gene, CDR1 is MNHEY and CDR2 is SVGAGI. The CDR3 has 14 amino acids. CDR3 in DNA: TGTGCCAGCAGCTACGGGACTAGTATCTACGAGCAGTACTTC. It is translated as CASSYGTSIYEQYF.

The CDR3 nucleotides are TGTGCCAGCAGCTTCCGCGGAGGTTCGAACACCGGGGAGCTGTTTTTT. Translating gives CASSFRGGSNTGELFF. V and J are TRBV7-9 and TRBJ2-2; the D gene is possibly TRBD2 (5 bases). V dropped 3 bases and J dropped 0 bases, with 11 bases sitting between them. This CDR3 contains 16 residues. CDR1 is SEHNR and CDR2 is FQNEAQ in the germline V gene (reference sequence).

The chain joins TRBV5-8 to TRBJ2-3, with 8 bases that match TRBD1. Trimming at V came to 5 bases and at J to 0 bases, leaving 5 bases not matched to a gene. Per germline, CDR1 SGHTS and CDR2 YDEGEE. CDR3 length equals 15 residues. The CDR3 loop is CASRPRDRSTDTQYF. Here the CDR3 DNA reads TGTGCCAGCAGGCCAAGGGACAGGAGCACAGATACGCAGTATTTT.

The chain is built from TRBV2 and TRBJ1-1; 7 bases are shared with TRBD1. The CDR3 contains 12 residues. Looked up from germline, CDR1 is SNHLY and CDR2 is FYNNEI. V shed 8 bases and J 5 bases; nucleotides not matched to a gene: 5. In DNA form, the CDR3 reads TGTGCCAGCCACAGGGGTGGGACTGAAGCTTTCTTT. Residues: CASHRGGTEAFF.

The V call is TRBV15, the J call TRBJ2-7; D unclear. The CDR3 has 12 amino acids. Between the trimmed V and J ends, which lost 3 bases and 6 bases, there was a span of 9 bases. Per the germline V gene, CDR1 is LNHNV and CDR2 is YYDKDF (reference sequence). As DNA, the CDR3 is TGTGCCACCAGCAGGGCCACTGGCGAGCAGTACTTC. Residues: CATSRATGEQYF.

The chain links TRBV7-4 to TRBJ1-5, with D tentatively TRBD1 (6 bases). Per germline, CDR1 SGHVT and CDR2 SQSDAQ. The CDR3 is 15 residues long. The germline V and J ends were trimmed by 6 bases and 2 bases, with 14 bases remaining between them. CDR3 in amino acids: CASSLFYRGNQPQHF. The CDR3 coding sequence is TGTGCCAGCAGTTTGTTTTACAGGGGCAATCAGCCCCAGCATTTT.

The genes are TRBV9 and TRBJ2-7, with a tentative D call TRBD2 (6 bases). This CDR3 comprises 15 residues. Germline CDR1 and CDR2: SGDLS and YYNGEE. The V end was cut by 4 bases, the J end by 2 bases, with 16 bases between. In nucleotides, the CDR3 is TGTGCCAGCAGCCCCGGGGGTCTCGGGACCTACGAGCAGTACTTC. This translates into CASSPGGLGTYEQYF.

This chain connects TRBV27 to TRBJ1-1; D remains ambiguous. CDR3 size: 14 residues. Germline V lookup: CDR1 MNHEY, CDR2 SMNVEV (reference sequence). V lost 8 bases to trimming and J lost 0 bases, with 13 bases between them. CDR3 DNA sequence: TGTGCCAGCCGGGGAGGAATGATGAACACTGAAGCTTTCTTT. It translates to CASRGGMMNTEAFF.

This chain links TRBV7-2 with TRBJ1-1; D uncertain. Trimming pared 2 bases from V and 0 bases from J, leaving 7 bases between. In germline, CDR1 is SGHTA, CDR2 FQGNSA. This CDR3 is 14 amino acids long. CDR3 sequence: CASSLLGMNTEAFF. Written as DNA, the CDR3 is TGTGCCAGCAGCTTACTGGGTATGAACACTGAAGCTTTCTTT.

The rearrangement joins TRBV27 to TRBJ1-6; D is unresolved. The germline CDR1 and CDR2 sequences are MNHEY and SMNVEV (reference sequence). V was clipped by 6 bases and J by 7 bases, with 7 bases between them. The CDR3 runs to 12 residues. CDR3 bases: TGTGCCAGCAGCCATATAAATTCACCCCTCCACTTT. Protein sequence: CASSHINSPLHF.

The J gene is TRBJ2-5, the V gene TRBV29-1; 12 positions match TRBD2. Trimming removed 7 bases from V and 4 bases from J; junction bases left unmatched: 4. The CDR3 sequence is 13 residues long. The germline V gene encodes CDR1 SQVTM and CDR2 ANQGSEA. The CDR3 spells CSARTSGVETQYF. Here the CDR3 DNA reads TGCAGCGCTAGGACTAGCGGGGTAGAGACCCAGTACTTC.

CDR3: CASSPALITSVQETQYF. In nucleotides, the CDR3 is TGTGCCAGCTCACCTGCCCTTATAACTAGCGTCCAAGAGACCCAGTACTTC. The chain combines TRBV18 with TRBJ2-5; 7 nucleotides match TRBD2. This CDR3 has 17 amino acids. V trimming: 3 bases; J trimming: 1 base; junction bases outside the gene matches: 11. CDR1 and CDR2 (germline): KGHSH, LQKENI.